This T cell receptor (beta chain) came from a study of CD8+CD57+ T cells in acquired aplastic anemia. Background on the study: Mean yield of DNA from sorted CD4+ and CD8+ cells was 3.2 ug. Findings of the study overall: Patients versus controls showed no significant CD8+ Simpson's diversity difference. The same twenty-nine CD8+ CDR3 sequences occurred in patients and in controls.

CD8+CD57+ cell expansion had been shown by flow cytometry in patients chosen for sequencing. Patients had not yet gotten any therapy when their blood was taken for sampling. TCR beta VDJ combinations and CDR3 sequences were profiled from genomic DNA. In TCRdb, the reads were re-called with MiXCR into one record per CDR3 protein. Here the sample spans roughly 160,000 distinct CDR3 sequences, under 55% being singletons. V lost 3 bases to trimming and J lost 4 bases, with 13 bases between them. In germline, CDR1 is MGHDK, CDR2 SYGVNS. The CDR3 contains 14 residues. In regard to this clonotype: What it binds is not known.

The chain uses TRBV25-1 and TRBJ2-7; the D gene is possibly TRBD2 (6 bases). The sample comprised sorted CD4+, CD8+, or CD8+CD57+ T cells (not recorded which) from PBMCs. The sequence was obtained from a human donor with aplastic anemia. This CDR3 is CASSEGGTRYEQYF. CDR3 coding DNA: TGTGCCAGCAGTGAGGGGGGTACTAGGTACGAGCAGTACTTC.